Reported below is one T cell receptor beta chain. 60 Vbeta and 13 Jbeta primers were used in PCR. The assay was immunoSEQ multiplex PCR, and TCRdb's table has in-frame clones only and misses some. The data hold some 50,000 clones, with about 70% observed a single time. The sample belongs to a study of cytomegalovirus exposure and HLA in healthy donors. The sequenced sample consisted of PBMCs. This receptor was taken from a man in his thirties or forties in good health and CMV-seronegative.

CDR3 nucleotides: TGTGCCATCAGTGGTGACAGGGGTGGACAGCCCCAGCATTTT. Translating gives CAISGDRGGQPQHF. The chain couples TRBV10-3 to TRBJ1-5, with 8 bases fitting TRBD1. From germline, CDR1 is ENHRY and CDR2 SYGVKD. V shed 4 bases, J shed 7 bases, and the junction held 6 bases outside the gene matches. This CDR3 contains 14 residues.